The sequence of this T cell receptor beta chain was determined in a study of T cells after yellow fever vaccination. Study results and limitations: Post-booster reappearance was seen for most primary-vaccination clones (just under 97% CD4, around 88% CD8).

V trimming: 5 bases; J trimming: 10 bases; junction bases outside the gene matches: 4. The CDR3 covers 12 residues. Germline values: CDR1 ENHRY, CDR2 SYGVKD. On this clonotype: Its antigen is not known.

For TCR, cDNA came from 5'RACE template switching, which added a universal primer site and UMIs. TCRdb recomputed calls from the 5' RACE reads with MiXCR, one row per CDR3 protein. This table holds just under 600,000 distinct CDR3 sequences, roughly 14% found once. Sequenced here: PBMCs, sampled on the day of the yellow fever booster vaccination. The gene calls are TRBV10-3 and TRBJ1-4, with 7 nucleotides matching TRBD1. The receptor comes from a man aged 25-45 years who received the YFV17D yellow fever vaccine. The CDR3 is CAISLDRSKLFF. DNA of the CDR3: TGTGCCATCAGTCTGGACAGGTCAAAACTGTTTTTT.